This TCR beta chain was identified in a study of blood T cell repertoires in COVID-19 (dated by TCRdb to 2018 to 2020). Notes on the research overall: For ImmuneRACE Cohort 3, a participant was defined as recovered based on two consecutive negative NP/OP PCR tests, clearance by a healthcare professional, or resolution of symptoms. A freely available public database, intended as a resource for researchers studying the immune response to SARS-CoV-2, is where the repertoires were released. Where available, HLA class I and class II types were taken from metadata supplied by the sample provider and were not determined by assay-based typing. Sample metadata almost always included a de-identified subject ID, COVID-19 status, age in years and sex. The material from the prospective study consisted of cDNA or gDNA derived from T cells, B-cell-depleted T cells, or PBMCs. Collaborator samples came from the United States, Italy and Spain and covered acute and convalescent phases of COVID-19. Samples were obtained from the ongoing ImmuneRACE study (first 160 participants) and from some 1,300 subjects provided by 6 global collaborators. Deeply sampled blood TCRbeta repertoires from subjects exposed to, actively infected with, or recovered from COVID-19 were included in the dataset. General conclusions and limits of the study: The quantity of clinical and demographic metadata differed by source and by participant and was supplied without curation.

The trim is 0 bases for V and 7 bases for J, with a gap of 7 bases between the germline ends. The germline V gene yields KGHSH for CDR1 and LQKENI for CDR2. Reading from cysteine to phenylalanine, the CDR3 counts 14 amino acids. The CDR3 DNA has 42 bases and is translated from base 1. TCRbeta CDR3 regions were amplified from genomic DNA by means of the immunoSEQ Assay, a bias-controlled multiplex PCR. The authors' analysis ran thus. The number of nucleated cells in each sample was estimated from the amplification of reference gene primers within the assay. To quantify the absolute abundance of each unique TCRbeta CDR3 rearrangement, sequence reads were collapsed and filtered. For each sample, productive Simpson clonality was calculated as the square root of Simpson's diversity index over productive rearrangements. TCRdb took over this immuneACCESS table, retaining in-frame rearrangements with V and J assigned. Such tables are incomplete; in checked studies, under half of the missing clones stem from an unresolved V gene, and the remainder is unexplained. V and J calls and clone size are those listed in that table; D and trimming were worked out from the DNA. This sample has under 150,000 clones in its table, and 84% of those were observed once. The ten largest clones take up roughly 4.3% of the sample.

On this clone: Its recognized antigen is unknown. The sample holds no much larger clone one base away, and base qualities are not on file.

Participants in the prospective study were enrolled through a virtual design, were aged 18 to 89 years, and lived in about 25 United States geographic areas. Cohort assignment in the prospective study relied on participant-reported clinical history from a screening survey and a study questionnaire. Mobile phlebotomists in the prospective study collected whole blood, serum and a nasopharyngeal or oropharyngeal swab from every participant. Prospective study participants could optionally give additional blood draws and questionnaires over an approximately two-month period. Before DNA extraction, blood samples from the prospective study were shipped at room temperature or frozen.

Sequencing used PBMCs or T cells enriched from blood (not recorded which). The TCR was taken from a man aged 45-65 years in a cohort exposed to, infected with or recovered from COVID-19 (not recorded which). This receptor chain uses TRBV18 and TRBJ1-6; TRBD1 could be the D gene, as 5 bases match. The CDR3 sequence is CASSPPGGNSPLHF. The nucleotides read TGTGCCAGCTCACCACCCGGGGGGAATTCACCCCTCCACTTT.